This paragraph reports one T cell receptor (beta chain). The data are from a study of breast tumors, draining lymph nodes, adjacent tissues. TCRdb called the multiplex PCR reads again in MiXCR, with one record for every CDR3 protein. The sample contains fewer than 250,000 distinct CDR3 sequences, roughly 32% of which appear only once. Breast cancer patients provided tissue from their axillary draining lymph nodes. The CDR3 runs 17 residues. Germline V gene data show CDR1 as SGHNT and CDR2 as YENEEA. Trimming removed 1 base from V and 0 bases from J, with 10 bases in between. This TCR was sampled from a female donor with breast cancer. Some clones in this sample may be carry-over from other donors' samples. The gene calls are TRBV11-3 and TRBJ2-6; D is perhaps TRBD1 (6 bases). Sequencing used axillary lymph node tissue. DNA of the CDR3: TGTGCCAGCAGCTTAGGTGGACAGACCTCTGGGGCCAACGTCCTGACTTTC. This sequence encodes CASSLGGQTSGANVLTF.